These T cell receptor beta chains were read from a single sample in a study of blood T cell repertoires in COVID-19. This table comes from immunoSEQ multiplex PCR, and its TCRdb copy is limited to in-frame clones, with some not included. The table has fewer than 200,000 clones, approximately 80% seen once. Sequenced: peripheral blood. All receptors come from a woman in her 50s with active or convalescent COVID-19. The CDR3 runs from the conserved cysteine through the conserved F or W. D genes are given only for firm matches. Size values are once, few and many counts, or a class for expanded clones, and some rows have none.

clone size: .; V gene: TRBV29-1; J gene: TRBJ2-7; D gene: TRBD2; CDR3 protein: CSVQSGGRRYEQYF; CDR3 DNA: TGCAGCGTACAGAGCGGCGGGAGACGTTACGAGCAGTACTTC
clone size: .; V gene: TRBV27; J gene: TRBJ2-1; D gene: TRBD2; CDR3 protein: CASSSLAGGFNEQFF; CDR3 DNA: TGTGCCAGCAGTTCACTAGCGGGGGGGTTCAATGAGCAGTTCTTC
clone size: .; V gene: TRBV19; J gene: TRBJ2-1; D gene: .; CDR3 protein: CASSNRMGDEQFF; CDR3 DNA: TGTGCCAGTAGTAACCGTATGGGAGATGAGCAGTTCTTC
clone size: .; V gene: TRBV27; J gene: TRBJ1-3; D gene: .; CDR3 protein: CASRTGQPFSSGNTIYF; CDR3 DNA: TGTGCCAGCAGGACCGGACAGCCTTTTTCCTCTGGAAACACCATATATTTT
clone size: .; V gene: TRBV4-1; J gene: TRBJ1-4; D gene: TRBD1; CDR3 protein: CASSQDVGQGAREKLFF; CDR3 DNA: TGCGCCAGCAGCCAAGATGTGGGGCAGGGGGCCCGAGAAAAACTGTTTTTT
clone size: .; V gene: TRBV6-2/TRBV6-3; J gene: TRBJ1-1; D gene: .; CDR3 protein: CASTPRSNTEAFF; CDR3 DNA: TGTGCCAGCACCCCCCGGTCGAACACTGAAGCTTTCTTT
clone size: many; V gene: TRBV11-2; J gene: TRBJ1-1; D gene: .; CDR3 protein: CASSLGGASTPVEAFF; CDR3 DNA: TGTGCCAGCAGCTTAGGCGGCGCGTCTACACCGGTTGAAGCTTTCTTT
clone size: .; V gene: TRBV6-4; J gene: TRBJ2-7; D gene: .; CDR3 protein: CAFSPGHPEGEQYF; CDR3 DNA: TGTGCCTTTTCCCCGGGACATCCCGAGGGGGAGCAGTACTTC
clone size: .; V gene: TRBV6-6; J gene: TRBJ1-3; D gene: TRBD1; CDR3 protein: CASSQTGGQGGSGNTIYF; CDR3 DNA: TGTGCCAGCAGTCAGACTGGAGGGCAGGGGGGCTCTGGAAACACCATATATTTT
clone size: .; V gene: TRBV30; J gene: TRBJ2-3; D gene: .; CDR3 protein: CAWSRLASGADTQYF; CDR3 DNA: TGTGCCTGGAGCCGTCTAGCGTCCGGGGCAGATACGCAGTATTTT
clone size: .; V gene: TRBV27; J gene: TRBJ2-5; D gene: .; CDR3 protein: CACGQSPRETQYF; CDR3 DNA: TGTGCTTGCGGGCAGTCGCCTCGGGAGACCCAGTACTTC
clone size: .; V gene: TRBV6-5; J gene: TRBJ2-5; D gene: .; CDR3 protein: CASSSGLVRRETQYF; CDR3 DNA: TGTGCCAGCAGTTCGGGATTGGTCCGTAGGGAGACCCAGTACTTC
clone size: .; V gene: TRBV3-1/TRBV3-2; J gene: TRBJ2-5; D gene: .; CDR3 protein: CASSLRGATRETQYF; CDR3 DNA: TGTGCCAGCAGCCTGCGCGGAGCCACCCGGGAGACCCAGTACTTC
clone size: .; V gene: TRBV14; J gene: TRBJ2-7; D gene: .; CDR3 protein: CASSPRDTLYEQYF; CDR3 DNA: TGTGCCAGCAGCCCACGGGACACCTTATACGAGCAGTACTTC
clone size: .; V gene: TRBV12-3/TRBV12-4; J gene: TRBJ1-2; D gene: .; CDR3 protein: CASTPLRVHGYTF; CDR3 DNA: TGTGCCAGCACCCCTTTGAGGGTTCATGGCTACACCTTC
clone size: .; V gene: TRBV3-1/TRBV3-2; J gene: TRBJ2-7; D gene: .; CDR3 protein: CASSHGQSNTYEQYF; CDR3 DNA: TGTGCCAGCAGCCACGGACAGTCAAATACCTACGAGCAGTACTTC
clone size: few; V gene: TRBV21-1; J gene: TRBJ2-7; D gene: .; CDR3 protein: CASSKRDEQYF; CDR3 DNA: TGTGCCAGCAGCAAGAGGGACGAGCAGTACTTC
clone size: once; V gene: TRBV1; J gene: TRBJ2-1; D gene: .; CDR3 protein: CTSSLKIPSGGADEQFF; CDR3 DNA: TGCACCAGCAGCCTAAAGATCCCTAGCGGGGGGGCGGATGAGCAGTTCTTC
clone size: .; V gene: TRBV20-1; J gene: TRBJ2-3; D gene: TRBD2; CDR3 protein: CSASGLAGSDTQYF; CDR3 DNA: TGCAGTGCTAGTGGGCTAGCGGGTTCAGATACGCAGTATTTT
clone size: .; V gene: TRBV7-3; J gene: TRBJ2-3; D gene: TRBD1; CDR3 protein: CASSWDRGVTDTQYF; CDR3 DNA: TGTGCCAGCAGTTGGGACAGGGGAGTCACAGATACGCAGTATTTT
clone size: .; V gene: TRBV27; J gene: TRBJ1-5; D gene: TRBD1; CDR3 protein: CASSLVGQGDQPQHF; CDR3 DNA: TGTGCCAGCAGTTTAGTGGGACAGGGGGATCAGCCCCAGCATTTT
clone size: .; V gene: TRBV19; J gene: TRBJ2-2; D gene: TRBD1; CDR3 protein: CASNWRGQANTGELFF; CDR3 DNA: TGTGCCAGTAATTGGCGGGGACAGGCGAACACCGGGGAGCTGTTTTTT
clone size: .; V gene: TRBV19; J gene: TRBJ2-5; D gene: .; CDR3 protein: CASSIVPGSGRTQYF; CDR3 DNA: TGTGCCAGTAGTATAGTACCGGGTTCCGGCAGGACCCAGTACTTC
clone size: .; V gene: TRBV3-1/TRBV3-2; J gene: TRBJ1-5; D gene: .; CDR3 protein: CASSQAEGQPQHF; CDR3 DNA: TGTGCCAGCAGCCAGGCTGAGGGTCAGCCCCAGCATTTT
clone size: .; V gene: TRBV5-1; J gene: TRBJ2-5; D gene: .; CDR3 protein: CASSLGVGGSPETQYF; CDR3 DNA: TGCGCCAGCAGCTTGGGAGTCGGGGGAAGTCCAGAGACCCAGTACTTC
clone size: .; V gene: TRBV3-1/TRBV3-2; J gene: TRBJ1-6; D gene: TRBD1; CDR3 protein: CASSGGQSYNSPLHF; CDR3 DNA: TGTGCCAGCAGCGGGGGACAGAGCTATAATTCACCCCTCCACTTT
clone size: .; V gene: TRBV5-1; J gene: TRBJ2-1; D gene: TRBD2; CDR3 protein: CASSNTGTSDNEQFF; CDR3 DNA: TGCGCCAGCAGCAACACCGGGACTAGCGACAATGAGCAGTTCTTC
clone size: .; V gene: TRBV6-6; J gene: TRBJ1-1; D gene: .; CDR3 protein: CASTAYSNTEAFF; CDR3 DNA: TGTGCCAGCACCGCATACAGCAACACTGAAGCTTTCTTT
clone size: .; V gene: TRBV18; J gene: TRBJ1-4; D gene: .; CDR3 protein: CASSPGLEEKLFF; CDR3 DNA: TGTGCCAGCTCACCAGGCCTAGAGGAAAAACTGTTTTTT
clone size: .; V gene: TRBV3-1/TRBV3-2; J gene: TRBJ2-3; D gene: .; CDR3 protein: CASSQLFRRDRTDTQYF; CDR3 DNA: TGTGCCAGCAGCCAGTTATTTAGGCGGGACCGCACAGATACGCAGTATTTT
clone size: once; V gene: TRBV6-1; J gene: TRBJ1-4; D gene: .; CDR3 protein: CASSELTGRNEKLFF; CDR3 DNA: TGTGCCAGCAGTGAATTAACAGGCCGTAATGAAAAACTGTTTTTT
clone size: .; V gene: TRBV14; J gene: TRBJ2-3; D gene: .; CDR3 protein: CASSQRPPRQGADTQYF; CDR3 DNA: TGTGCCAGCAGCCAACGACCTCCGCGCCAAGGGGCAGATACGCAGTATTTT
clone size: .; V gene: TRBV29-1; J gene: TRBJ1-1; D gene: TRBD1; CDR3 protein: CSVDRGSSTEAFF; CDR3 DNA: TGCAGCGTGGACAGGGGATCGTCCACTGAAGCTTTCTTT
clone size: .; V gene: TRBV7-2; J gene: TRBJ1-5; D gene: .; CDR3 protein: CASSLGLGGQPQHF; CDR3 DNA: TGTGCCAGCAGCTTAGGGTTGGGGGGTCAGCCCCAGCATTTT
clone size: .; V gene: TRBV28; J gene: TRBJ1-2; D gene: .; CDR3 protein: CASSLRGQGYGYTF; CDR3 DNA: TGTGCCAGCAGTTTGAGAGGTCAGGGCTATGGCTACACCTTC
clone size: .; V gene: TRBV30; J gene: TRBJ2-3; D gene: TRBD2; CDR3 protein: CAWDGTSGRTDTQYF; CDR3 DNA: TGTGCCTGGGACGGGACTAGCGGGAGGACAGATACGCAGTATTTT
clone size: .; V gene: TRBV18; J gene: TRBJ2-2; D gene: TRBD2; CDR3 protein: CASGLAIVDTGELFF; CDR3 DNA: TGTGCCAGCGGACTAGCGATAGTCGACACCGGGGAGCTGTTTTTT
clone size: .; V gene: TRBV6-1; J gene: TRBJ2-1; D gene: .; CDR3 protein: CASSESSRKGGSPLRDNEQFF; CDR3 DNA: TGTGCCAGCAGTGAATCTTCAAGAAAGGGGGGGAGTCCCTTGAGGGACAATGAGCAGTTCTTC
clone size: .; V gene: TRBV18; J gene: TRBJ2-7; D gene: TRBD2; CDR3 protein: CASSPPNLAGPTYEQYF; CDR3 DNA: TGTGCCAGCTCACCACCAAATCTAGCGGGGCCTACCTACGAGCAGTACTTC
clone size: .; V gene: TRBV2; J gene: TRBJ1-1; D gene: .; CDR3 protein: CASSAGRDTEAFF; CDR3 DNA: TGTGCCAGCAGTGCGGGCAGGGACACTGAAGCTTTCTTT
clone size: .; V gene: TRBV30; J gene: TRBJ2-1; D gene: TRBD2; CDR3 protein: CAWYRGRSGYNEQFF; CDR3 DNA: TGTGCCTGGTACCGCGGGAGAAGCGGATACAATGAGCAGTTCTTC
clone size: .; V gene: TRBV29-1; J gene: TRBJ1-3; D gene: .; CDR3 protein: CSVGGYGGYGNTIYF; CDR3 DNA: TGCAGCGTGGGGGGATATGGGGGTTACGGAAACACCATATATTTT
clone size: .; V gene: TRBV3-1/TRBV3-2; J gene: TRBJ2-2; D gene: .; CDR3 protein: CASSQVPSPNTGELFF; CDR3 DNA: TGTGCCAGCAGCCAAGTCCCATCCCCGAACACCGGGGAGCTGTTTTTT
clone size: .; V gene: TRBV3-1/TRBV3-2; J gene: TRBJ1-2; D gene: .; CDR3 protein: CASSQDLAGAYGYTF; CDR3 DNA: TGTGCCAGCAGCCAAGATTTGGCAGGGGCCTATGGCTACACCTTC
clone size: .; V gene: TRBV11-2; J gene: TRBJ1-1; D gene: TRBD1; CDR3 protein: CASSARQGLFTEAFF; CDR3 DNA: TGTGCCAGCAGCGCCCGACAGGGCTTATTCACTGAAGCTTTCTTT